This T cell receptor (beta chain) was sequenced during a study of T cell repertoires in cytomegalovirus infection. The wider study: Public TCR beta signatures were indicative of both CMV infection and a matching HLA type.

The germline CDR1 and CDR2 sequences are SEHNR and FQNEAQ (reference sequence). The CDR3 consists of 14 residues. V lost 5 bases to trimming and J lost 3 bases, with 13 bases between them. Worth noting for this clonotype: Antigen: not known.

The study, taken as a whole, reports: Summed public TCR beta family frequency identified CMV carriers bearing the relevant HLA. CMV-specific TCR beta clonotypes restricted by HLA-C were the ones dominating the ex vivo response.

TCRdb fed the reads into MiXCR, producing one record per CDR3 protein. The sample has about 300,000 distinct CDR3 sequences, more than 20% seen once. This sequence was found in a human donor in good health (CMV status not recorded). Some clones in this sample may be carry-over from other donors' samples. The material sequenced was PBMCs. The chain carries TRBV7-9 and TRBJ1-1, with a possible D match to TRBD1 (5 bases). CDR3 loop: CASSQQGADTEAFF. The CDR3 DNA follows: TGTGCCAGCAGCCAGCAAGGGGCCGACACTGAAGCTTTCTTT.